The 30 T cell receptor beta chains below all came from one sample that was sequenced in a study of tissue T cells after allogeneic stem cell transplantation. Profiled with immunoSEQ multiplex PCR; TCRdb holds only in-frame clones, not every one. The table records roughly 5,300 clones, just over 50% of them present only once. Time point of the sample: mouse harvest day 7 after allogeneic transplant. Each mouse received 10^7 T-cell-depleted marrow cells plus 10^6 splenic CD5+ T cells by tail vein. The sample consisted of gut tissue. The source is a female BALB/c mouse given C57BL/6 T cells with graft-versus-host disease after an allogeneic hematopoietic cell transplant.

Concerning this clone itself: The gene names here belong to mouse. The read gets to within 1 residue of the CDR3 end, and the germline J gene fills in the rest. J is TRBJ2-5 and V is TRBV16, with D perhaps matching TRBD1 (7 bases). The V gene lost 0 bases and the J gene lost 2 bases, with 12 bases spanning the gap. This CDR3 is 16 amino acids long. Germline V gene data show CDR1 as SGHSA and CDR2 as FRNQAP. CDR3 DNA, as far as it was read: TGTGCAAGCAGCTTAGAAAGAGGGGGCGTCCAAGACACCCAGTAC. It encodes CASSLERGGVQDTQY. The whole CDR3 region reads CASSLERGGVQDTQYF. The full variable domain, its missing parts supplied by reference TRBV16 and TRBJ2-5, is NAGVIQTPRHKVTGKGQEATLWCEPISGHSAVFWYRQTIVQGLEFLTYFRNQAPIDDSGMPKERFSAQMPNQSHSTLKIQSTQPQDSAVYLCASSLERGGVQDTQYFGPGTRLLVL.

In the case of this clone: The listed genes are named as in mouse. The CDR3 end falls 1 residue outside the read, so it is completed with the germline J gene. The chain links TRBV26 to TRBJ1-1, with D perhaps matching TRBD1 (5 bases). Germline values: CDR1 KGHPV, CDR2 FQNQEV (reference sequence). The CDR3 spans 14 residues. V was clipped by 3 bases and J by 0 bases, with 8 bases between them. CDR3 DNA (partial): TGTGCCAGCAGTCTCGACAGTGCAAACACAGAAGTCTTC. As protein: CASSLDSANTEVF. Given in full, the CDR3 is CASSLDSANTEVFF.

This clone was seen just once. These gene names are mouse names. The read ends 1 residue before the CDR3 terminus; that terminus is restored from the germline J gene. The chain employs TRBV24 and TRBJ2-3, with 10 bases fitting TRBD1. Germline values: CDR1 KGHTA, CDR2 FRNEEI. The CDR3 has 13 residues. The trim removed 8 bases at V and 3 bases at J, leaving 2 bases unmatched. This CDR3 is CASPGQGAETLYF. The covered CDR3 bases are TGTGCCAGCCCGGGACAGGGGGCAGAAACGCTGTAT.

As regards this clone: Mouse gene names apply. Read data end 1 residue before the CDR3 end; the end is taken from the germline J gene. The chain uses TRBV26 and TRBJ1-3; unclear D gene. Trimming left V 4 bases short and J 0 bases short, with 7 bases between. Germline assignment: CDR1 KGHPV and CDR2 FQNQEV (reference sequence). The CDR3 covers 14 residues. The CDR3 loop reads CASSPGYSGNTLYF. CDR3 DNA (partial): TGTGCCAGCAGTCCCGGGTATTCTGGAAATACGCTCTAT. Supplemented by reference TRBV26 and TRBJ1-3, the full variable domain reads NSKVIQTPRYLVKGQGQKAKMRCIPEKGHPVVFWYQQNKNNEFKFLINFQNQEVLQQIDMTEKRFSAECPSNSPCSLEIQSSEAGDSALYLCASSPGYSGNTLYFGEGSRLIVV.

A remark on this clone: Gene names follow the mouse nomenclature. The read ends 1 residue early relative to the CDR3; the germline J gene fills the gap. The chain employs TRBV13-2 and TRBJ1-4; 10 bases are a match to TRBD1. V lost 5 bases to trimming and J lost 2 bases; unmatched junction nucleotides: 0. This CDR3 has 14 amino acids. Germline V gene data show CDR1 as NNHNN and CDR2 as SYGAGS (reference sequence). The DNA read from the CDR3 is TGTGCCAGCGGGGACAGGGGGTCCAACGAAAGATTATTT. Its protein is CASGDRGSNERLF. The CDR3 reads in full as CASGDRGSNERLFF.

Comments on this clone: Mouse names are used for the genes. The read comes to an end 1 residue before the CDR3 does, leaving the germline J gene to fill in the end. This chain links TRBV3 with TRBJ1-1; D possibly corresponds to TRBD1 (6 bases). V lost 5 bases, J lost 1 base, and 11 bases lay in between. CDR1 and CDR2 from the germline V gene are SNHLY and FYNGKV (reference sequence). The CDR3 runs to 14 residues. The sequenced part of the CDR3 DNA is TGTGCCAGCAGCACCGGGGGACAAAACACAGAAGTCTTC. Its translation is CASSTGGQNTEVF. The whole CDR3 is CASSTGGQNTEVFF.

On this clone: Gene names are the mouse ones. The read finishes 1 residue shy of the CDR3 end, and the germline J gene is used to complete it. The sample holds other DNA sequences that translate to the same CDR3. The J gene is TRBJ1-1, the V gene TRBV26; D not resolved. This CDR3 comprises 13 residues. Between the trimmed V and J ends, which lost 2 bases and 1 base, there was a span of 5 bases. Germline assignment: CDR1 KGHPV and CDR2 FQNQEV (reference sequence). The part of the CDR3 DNA that was read is TGTGCCAGCAGTCTGGGCAGAAACACAGAAGTCTTC. Protein product: CASSLGRNTEVF. The CDR3 in its entirety is CASSLGRNTEVFF.

This clone was picked up a small number of times. All gene names here are mouse names. The CDR3 extends 1 residue past the end of the read, so its final part is completed from the germline J gene. The V and J genes are TRBV23 and TRBJ2-1; the table's D call TRBD2 went unverified against the DNA. Germline loops: CDR1 KGHTA, CDR2 FQNQQP. The CDR3 has 14 residues. The CDR3 spells CSSPRLGNYAEQFF. The part of the CDR3 DNA that was read is TGCTCCAGCCCTCGACTGGGGAACTATGCTGAGCAGTTC.

This clone was seen a handful of times. Germline and genes: mouse. The DNA ends 1 residue before the CDR3 does, and the rest of the CDR3 is filled in from the germline J gene. This sequence joins TRBV13-1 and TRBJ2-7, with TRBD2 identical over 9 bases. Looked up from germline, CDR1 is NSHNY and CDR2 is SYGAGN. The CDR3 runs 16 residues. V lost 0 bases to trimming and J lost 0 bases; unmatched junction nucleotides: 4. The covered CDR3 bases are TGTGCCAGCAGTGATGCAATGGGGGGGCGCTCCTATGAACAGTAC. Protein product: CASSDAMGGRSYEQY. The full CDR3 protein reads CASSDAMGGRSYEQYF.

Comments on this clone: Gene names denote mouse genes. The CDR3 end falls 1 residue outside the read, so it is completed with the germline J gene. V is TRBV16 and J is TRBJ2-7, with a weak D call TRBD2 (6 bases). Germline-derived CDR1 and CDR2 are SGHSA and FRNQAP. The CDR3 runs to 14 residues. V was clipped by 2 bases and J by 7 bases, with 15 bases between them. The CDR3 bases that were read are TGTGCAAGCAGCTTAACTGGGAGGGACTACGAACAGTAC. Protein: CASSLTGRDYEQY. The whole CDR3 protein reads CASSLTGRDYEQYF.

This clone turned up a few times. These gene names are mouse names. The read halts 1 residue ahead of the CDR3 end, with the missing end drawn from the germline J gene. This sequence joins TRBV12-1 and TRBJ2-2; 7 bases map to TRBD2. With V trimmed by 1 base and J by 0 bases, 1 base remained unmatched. CDR1 and CDR2 (germline): SGHSN, HYEKVE. The CDR3 is made up of 15 amino acids. CDR3 residues: CASSLLGSNTGQLYF. Incomplete CDR3 DNA: TGTGCCAGCTCTCTACTGGGGTCAAACACCGGGCAGCTCTAC.

As concerns this clone: Any gene name here is a mouse gene name. The sequenced part of the CDR3 DNA is TGTGCCAGCAGTCTACAGACAAACTCCGACTACACC. This encodes CASSLQTNSDYT. The whole CDR3 region reads CASSLQTNSDYTF. The genes are TRBV26 and TRBJ1-2, with D hard to call. The read is 1 residue too short to cover the CDR3 end, so that end is filled in from the germline J gene. Germline CDR1 and CDR2: KGHPV and FQNQEV (reference sequence). Trimming cost V 3 bases and J 0 bases, with 5 bases left between them. The CDR3 contains 13 residues.

In regard to this clone: The gene names here belong to mouse. Sequencing ends 1 residue short of the CDR3 end; the germline J gene provides the rest. The J gene is TRBJ2-7, the V gene TRBV19, with 12 positions matching TRBD2. This CDR3 comprises 13 residues. With V trimmed by 5 bases and J by 5 bases, 2 bases remained unmatched. The germline gives CDR1 FNHDT, CDR2 SITEND (reference sequence). This CDR3 reads CASRRDWGDEQYF. The DNA read from the CDR3 is TGTGCCAGCAGACGGGACTGGGGGGATGAACAGTAC.

Worth noting for this clone: The gene symbols are mouse symbols. From the germline J gene comes the end of the CDR3, since the read stops 1 residue before it. The chain couples TRBV23 to TRBJ2-1; the table's D call TRBD2 went unverified against the DNA. The CDR3 is made up of 14 amino acids. CDR1 KGHTA and CDR2 FQNQQP come from the germline V gene. This chain's CDR3 is CSSSQPGGYAEQFF. The sequenced CDR3 bases are TGCTCCAGCAGTCAGCCTGGGGGGTATGCTGAGCAGTTC.

On this clone itself: Gene names and germline refer to mouse. The read falls 1 residue short of the CDR3 end, and the missing part is taken from the germline J gene. The rearrangement uses TRBV3 and TRBJ1-1, with 7 bases lining up with TRBD1. The germline V gene has CDR1 SNHLY and CDR2 FYNGKV (reference sequence). After removal of 3 bases from V and 1 base from J, the junction contained 2 bases not matched to a gene. This CDR3 has 14 amino acids. CDR3 DNA (partial): TGTGCCAGCAGCTTGCAGGGGGGGAACACAGAAGTCTTC. It is translated as CASSLQGGNTEVF. The CDR3, in full, reads CASSLQGGNTEVFF.

This clone was seen a handful of times. Gene and germline names: mouse. The read ends 1 residue shy of where the CDR3 ends; the end is completed using the germline J gene. V usage is TRBV26 and J usage is TRBJ2-7, with 8 positions matching TRBD1. Germline V gene lookup returns CDR1 KGHPV and CDR2 FQNQEV (reference sequence). The CDR3 runs to 14 residues. V was clipped by 1 base and J by 7 bases; unmatched bases: 6. The CDR3 spells CASSLLGQGGEQYF. CDR3 DNA (partial): TGTGCCAGCAGTCTGTTAGGACAGGGAGGCGAACAGTAC.

As concerns this clone: Gene names are the mouse ones. From the germline J gene comes the end of the CDR3, since the read stops 1 residue before it. The chain uses TRBV24 and TRBJ1-6, with TRBD1 identical over 7 bases. Being an ORF, TRBJ1-6 has a function that is uncertain. V trimming: 6 bases; J trimming: 0 bases; junction bases outside the gene matches: 2. The CDR3 is 15 amino acids. Looked up from germline, CDR1 is KGHTA and CDR2 is FRNEEI. The part of the CDR3 DNA that was read is TGTGCCAGCAGAACAGGGGTTTCCTATAATTCGCCCCTCTAC. This gives the protein CASRTGVSYNSPLY. The whole CDR3 protein reads CASRTGVSYNSPLYF.

The sample holds a few counts of this clone. Gene names and germline refer to mouse. The read halts 1 residue ahead of the CDR3 end, with the missing end drawn from the germline J gene. V and J are TRBV12-2 and TRBJ1-3; the D is unclear. Germline V gene lookup returns CDR1 SGHLS and CDR2 HYDKME. The CDR3 length is 14 residues. V was shortened by 4 bases and J by 0 bases, with 9 bases between the two germline ends. This chain's CDR3 is CASSRTNSGNTLYF. The CDR3 DNA, read in part, is TGTGCCAGCTCCCGAACAAATTCTGGAAATACGCTCTAT.

As regards this clone: Gene names refer to mouse genes. Sequencing ends 1 residue short of the CDR3 end; the germline J gene provides the rest. V is TRBV26 and J is TRBJ1-1; a weak D match, TRBD1 (5 bases). The ends were cut back, 6 bases at V and 0 bases at J, with 8 bases in the middle. Germline CDR1 KGHPV, CDR2 FQNQEV (reference sequence). The CDR3 runs to 13 residues. CDR3 bases read: TGTGCCAGCAGCCTACAGGCAAACACAGAAGTCTTC. It encodes CASSLQANTEVF. The full CDR3 is CASSLQANTEVFF.

In this sample, this clone turned up once. Gene names follow the mouse nomenclature. The read ends 1 residue early relative to the CDR3; the germline J gene fills the gap. The chain links TRBV26 to TRBJ1-6; maybe TRBD1 (6 bases). TRBJ1-6 is sorted into the ORF group, with uncertain function. Deletions cut 0 bases from V and 0 bases from J, with 9 bases between. Germline loops: CDR1 KGHPV, CDR2 FQNQEV (reference sequence). The CDR3 has 17 amino acids. The covered CDR3 bases are TGTGCCAGCAGTCTGTCGAGGGACAATTCCTATAATTCGCCCCTCTAC. Its protein product is CASSLSRDNSYNSPLY. The full CDR3 is CASSLSRDNSYNSPLYF.

A remark on this clone: Gene names denote mouse genes. The CDR3 end falls 1 residue outside the read, so it is completed with the germline J gene. The V call is TRBV2, the J call TRBJ2-7, with TRBD2 identical over 9 bases. J was trimmed by 7 bases and V by 0 bases; bases with no gene match: 10. Germline-derived CDR1 and CDR2 are LGHNA and YSYQKL. The CDR3 is 16 amino acids. CDR3 in amino acids: CASSQEVLGGAMEQYF. The CDR3 DNA, read in part, is TGTGCCAGCAGCCAAGAAGTGCTGGGGGGGGCGATGGAACAGTAC.

Comment on this clone: The genes are named according to mouse. CDR3 loop: CASGGTISNERLFF. The covered CDR3 bases are TGTGCTAGCGGCGGCACCATTTCCAACGAAAGATTATTT. This sequence joins TRBV17 and TRBJ1-4; D gene ambiguous. The read ends 1 residue shy of where the CDR3 ends; the end is completed using the germline J gene. CDR3 length equals 14 residues. Per germline, CDR1 MNHDT and CDR2 YYDKIL. V was trimmed by 8 bases and J by 0 bases, leaving 10 bases between them.

Comment on this clone: Mouse germline and gene names are used. From the germline J gene comes the end of the CDR3, since the read stops 1 residue before it. This rearrangement joins TRBV3 to TRBJ1-4; D is unclear. V dropped 5 bases and J dropped 4 bases, with 5 bases sitting between them. Germline V lookup: CDR1 SNHLY, CDR2 FYNGKV (reference sequence). The CDR3 sequence is 12 residues long. CDR3 protein: CASSGLNERLFF. The sequenced CDR3 bases are TGTGCCAGCAGCGGTCTCAACGAAAGATTATTT.

As regards this clone: The gene symbols are mouse symbols. The read terminates 1 residue ahead of where the CDR3 ends, so the germline J gene completes it. V gene TRBV26 combines with J gene TRBJ2-4; TRBD2 aligns across 9 bases. The V gene's germline CDR1 is KGHPV and CDR2 FQNQEV (reference sequence). V lost 4 bases and J lost 0; bases outside the gene matches: 5. CDR3 length: 16 amino acids. This CDR3 reads CASSPGLGPSQNTLYF. The CDR3 DNA, read in part, is TGTGCCAGCAGTCCGGGACTGGGTCCTAGTCAAAACACCTTGTAC.

In this sample, this clone turned up a few times. The gene names given are mouse names. The CDR3 end falls 1 residue outside the read, so it is completed with the germline J gene. The rearrangement links TRBV19 to TRBJ2-7, with 12 bases aligning to TRBD2. Trimming took 2 bases from V and 4 from J; bases not matched to a gene: 1. The germline V gene has CDR1 FNHDT and CDR2 SITEND (reference sequence). The CDR3 contains 14 residues. The sequenced part of the CDR3 DNA is TGTGCCAGCAGTATCGGGACTGGGGGGTATGAACAGTAC. Residues: CASSIGTGGYEQY. In full, the CDR3 is CASSIGTGGYEQYF.

In regard to this clone: All gene names here are mouse names. The read gets to within 1 residue of the CDR3 end, and the germline J gene fills in the rest. Other DNA sequences of this sample code for an identical CDR3. This chain links TRBV3 with TRBJ1-3, with D possibly matching TRBD1 (5 bases). In germline, CDR1 is SNHLY, CDR2 FYNGKV (reference sequence). The CDR3 length is 14 residues. Trimming left V 4 bases short and J 1 base short, with 8 bases between. Here the CDR3 reads CASSSQGSGNTLYF. The covered CDR3 bases are TGTGCCAGCAGCTCTCAGGGATCTGGAAATACGCTCTAT.

Concerning this clone itself: Gene labels here are mouse ones. The read terminates 1 residue before the CDR3 end, so the remaining end is supplied by the germline J gene. The chain employs TRBV31 and TRBJ1-4; 7 bases line up with TRBD1. The germline V gene encodes CDR1 GKSSPN and CDR2 SITVG. V shed 3 bases and J 1 base; nucleotides not matched to a gene: 2. CDR3 size: 14 residues. The CDR3 bases that were read are TGTGCCTGGAGCCGGGACAGTTCCAACGAAAGATTATTT. Translating it yields CAWSRDSSNERLF. The CDR3 reads in full as CAWSRDSSNERLFF. The full variable domain, completed using reference TRBV31 and TRBJ1-4, is AQTIHQWPVAEIKAVGSPLSLGCTIKGKSSPNLYWYWQATGGTLQQLFYSITVGQVESVVQLNLSASRPKDDQFILSTEKLLLSHSGFYLCAWSRDSSNERLFFGHGTKLSVL.

This clone qualifies as medium-sized. The listed genes are named as in mouse. The sequence runs out 1 residue before the end of the CDR3; the remainder is reconstructed from the germline J gene. The chain is built from TRBV16 and TRBJ2-7; 9 nucleotides line up with TRBD1. CDR1 is SGHSA and CDR2 is FRNQAP in the germline V gene. Germline trimming cut 4 bases from V and 4 bases from J; bases unmatched to any gene: 5. This CDR3 contains 14 residues. This CDR3 reads CASSSEDRGYEQYF. The covered CDR3 bases are TGTGCAAGCAGCTCAGAGGACAGGGGTTATGAACAGTAC.

Comments on this clone: Just one base apart from a much larger clone, this may be a read error. The listed genes are named as in mouse. The read ends 1 residue before the CDR3 terminus; that terminus is restored from the germline J gene. The chain links TRBV19 to TRBJ2-7; TRBD2 agrees at 10 bases. Looked up from germline, CDR1 is FNHDT and CDR2 is SITEND (reference sequence). The junction had 4 bases not matched to a gene; V was cut back by 7 bases and J by 3 bases. The length of the CDR3 is 13 residues. The CDR3 is CASRRDWGYEQYF. The CDR3 bases that were read are TGTGCCAGCCGTCGGGACTGGGGCTATGAACAGTAC.

In regard to this clone: Genes here carry mouse names. From the germline J gene comes the end of the CDR3, since the read stops 1 residue before it. The chain couples TRBV12-1 to TRBJ1-3; the D is unclear. The V end was cut by 0 bases, the J end by 0 bases, with 11 bases between. Looked up from germline, CDR1 is SGHSN and CDR2 is HYEKVE. CDR3 length equals 16 residues. CDR3 in amino acids: CASSLDRFYSGNTLYF. CDR3 DNA (partial): TGTGCCAGCTCTCTCGATAGGTTCTATTCTGGAAATACGCTCTAT.